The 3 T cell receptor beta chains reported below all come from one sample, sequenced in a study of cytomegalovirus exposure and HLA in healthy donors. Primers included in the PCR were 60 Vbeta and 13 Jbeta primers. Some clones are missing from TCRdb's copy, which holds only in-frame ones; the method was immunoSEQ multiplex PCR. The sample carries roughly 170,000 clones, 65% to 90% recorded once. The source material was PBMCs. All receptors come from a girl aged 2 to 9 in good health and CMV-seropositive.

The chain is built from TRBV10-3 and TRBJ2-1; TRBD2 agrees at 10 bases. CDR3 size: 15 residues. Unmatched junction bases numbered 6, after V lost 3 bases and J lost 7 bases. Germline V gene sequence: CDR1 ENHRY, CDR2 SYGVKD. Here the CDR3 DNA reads TGTGCCATCAGTGACAGCGGGAGGGCCGGTAATGAGCAGTTCTTC. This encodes CAISDSGRAGNEQFF.

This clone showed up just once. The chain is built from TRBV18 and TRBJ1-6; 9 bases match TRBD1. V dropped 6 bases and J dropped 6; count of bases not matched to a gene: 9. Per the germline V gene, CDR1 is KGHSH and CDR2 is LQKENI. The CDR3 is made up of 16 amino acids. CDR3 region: CASSRQGGTVNSPLHF. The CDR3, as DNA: TGTGCCAGCTCCCGACAGGGGGGTACGGTTAATTCACCCCTCCACTTT. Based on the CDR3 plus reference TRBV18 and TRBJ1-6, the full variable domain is NAGVMQNPRHLVRRRGQEARLRCSPMKGHSHVYWYRQLPEEGLKFMVYLQKENIIDESGMPKERFSAEFPKEGPSILRIQQVVRGDSAAYFCASSRQGGTVNSPLHFGNGTRLTVT.

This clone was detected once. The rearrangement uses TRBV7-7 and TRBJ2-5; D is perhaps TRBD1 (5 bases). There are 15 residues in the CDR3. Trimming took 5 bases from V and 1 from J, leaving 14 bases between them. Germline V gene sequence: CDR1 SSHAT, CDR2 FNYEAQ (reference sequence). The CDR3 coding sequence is TGTGCCAGCAGCCAAGACGGACAAGTCCAAGAGACCCAGTACTTC. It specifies CASSQDGQVQETQYF.